This is a list of T cell receptor beta chains from one sample in a study of blood T cell repertoires in COVID-19. The method was immunoSEQ multiplex PCR; TCRdb's version includes in-frame clones alone and lacks a portion of them. There are 35,000 to 50,000 clones in the sample; approximately 82% occur only once, and approximately 44% lies in the top ten. Sequenced material: peripheral blood. These receptor sequences come from a woman aged 80 or over with acute or convalescent COVID-19. The CDR3 runs from the conserved cysteine through the conserved F or W. The D gene is left open where the match is weak. Clone sizes are given selectively: once, few, many, or a class where the clone is expanded.

D,size,J,V,DNA,CDR3
TRBD1,.,TRBJ2-1,TRBV5-1,TGCGCCAGCAGCTGGACCGGGACAGGGAACTACAATGAGCAGTTCTTC,CASSWTGTGNYNEQFF
TRBD2,.,TRBJ2-1,TRBV5-1,TGCGCCAGCAGCTTGGACGGGGGGGGCTCCCACAATGAGCAGTTCTTC,CASSLDGGGSHNEQFF
.,few,TRBJ1-6,TRBV28,TGTGCCAGCGCCACACAGGGTAGGACACCCCTCCACTTT,CASATQGRTPLHF
.,once,TRBJ2-4,TRBV6-2/TRBV6-3,TGTGCCAGCAGTTACTCGACGGCGGGGTGGGCCAAAAACATTCAGTACTTC,CASSYSTAGWAKNIQYF
TRBD2,.,TRBJ2-1,TRBV2,TGTGCCAGCAGTTTCGTAGGGCGGGGGTCGGGGAATGAGCAGTTCTTC,CASSFVGRGSGNEQFF
TRBD1,.,TRBJ1-2,TRBV7-2,TGTGCCAGCAGCTCAGGACAGGGACCTTCCTGGGGCTACACCTTC,CASSSGQGPSWGYTF
.,once,TRBJ2-2,TRBV7-8,TGTGCCAGCAGCTTGCGGGTTAACACTGGGGAGCTGTTTTTT,CASSLRVNTGELFF
.,.,TRBJ2-5,TRBV7-9,TGTGCCAGCACCCCGGTGGTCGGAGAGACCCAGTACTTC,CASTPVVGETQYF
TRBD1,.,TRBJ1-2,TRBV14,TGTGCCAGCAGCCAAGATCTTGACGGGACAGGGGGCGGCTACACCTTC,CASSQDLDGTGGGYTF
.,.,TRBJ1-5,TRBV7-2,TGTGCCAGCAGGTCCTCTGGGGGGGGAGATCAGCCCCAGCATTTT,CASRSSGGGDQPQHF
TRBD2,.,TRBJ2-5,TRBV6-6,TGTGCCAGCAGGTCCCGGGAACTAGCGGGGAAAGAGACCCAGTACTTC,CASRSRELAGKETQYF
.,few,TRBJ1-4,TRBV19,TGTGCCAGTAGCCCGGCAGGGCTAAATGAAAAACTGTTTTTT,CASSPAGLNEKLFF
.,.,TRBJ1-1,TRBV6-5,TGTGCCAGCAGTTACTCGGCCAGGGACACTGAAGCTTTCTTT,CASSYSARDTEAFF
.,.,TRBJ1-2,TRBV18,TGTGCCAGCTCACCCCGGACCCAGAAGCAGGGAGGGTCCGGAGGCTATGGCTACACCTTC,CASSPRTQKQGGSGGYGYTF
.,.,TRBJ1-6,TRBV5-5,TGTGCCAGCAGCTTGGACCCAGGCAGCTCCTATAATTCACCCCTCCACTTT,CASSLDPGSSYNSPLHF
TRBD1,.,TRBJ2-7,TRBV6-2/TRBV6-3,TGTGCCAGCAGTTACCTGGCGGACAGGGTCGACGAGCAGTACTTC,CASSYLADRVDEQYF
.,few,TRBJ1-4,TRBV4-1,TGCGCCAGCAGCCAGGGGGCCTTTAATGAAAAACTGTTTTTT,CASSQGAFNEKLFF
TRBD1,.,TRBJ2-1,TRBV6-5,TGTGCCAGCAGTTTAGCGCACGACAGGGGCGAGCAGTTCTTC,CASSLAHDRGEQFF
TRBD1,.,TRBJ2-3,TRBV19,TGTGCCAGTAGTACGGACAGGGAGGATACGCAGTATTTT,CASSTDREDTQYF
.,.,TRBJ1-1,TRBV7-2,TGTGCCAGCAGCTCCCAGGGGCCTGGCACTGAAGCTTTCTTT,CASSSQGPGTEAFF
TRBD1,once,TRBJ1-1,TRBV2,TGTGCCAGCAGTACCACAGGGGGGAGCACTGAAGCTTTCTTT,CASSTTGGSTEAFF
.,.,TRBJ1-6,TRBV7-9,TGTGCCAGCAGCTCCCCCCCGGGTAGCTCCTATAATTCACCCCTCCACTTT,CASSSPPGSSYNSPLHF
TRBD1,.,TRBJ1-6,TRBV30,TGTGCCTGCACGACCCGGGACAGGCGGAACTCACCCCTCCACTTT,CACTTRDRRNSPLHF
.,.,TRBJ1-2,TRBV4-2,TGTGCCAGCAGCCAAGTTACGGCGGGGGCGCCTGGCTACACCTTC,CASSQVTAGAPGYTF
.,.,TRBJ1-4,TRBV10-3,TGTGCCATCAGTGCGAACACAGGAACTAATGAAAAACTGTTTTTT,CAISANTGTNEKLFF
.,.,TRBJ2-5,TRBV7-2,TGTGCCAGCAGCCCCCGGAGGGGGGGGCCAGAGACCCAGTACTTC,CASSPRRGGPETQYF
.,.,TRBJ2-1,TRBV11-1,TGTGCCAGCAGCCACGGGGTCAATGAGCAGTTCTTC,CASSHGVNEQFF
.,.,TRBJ1-6,TRBV7-3,TGTGCCAGCAGCTTAAGGGGCAGGGGCGCCTATAATTCACCCCTCCACTTT,CASSLRGRGAYNSPLHF
.,.,TRBJ1-2,TRBV2,TGTGCCAGCAGGTCGGGCTATGGCTACACCTTC,CASRSGYGYTF
TRBD1,.,TRBJ2-4,TRBV9,TGTGCCAGCAGCGGCAGGGGGCCGCAAAACATTCAGTACTTC,CASSGRGPQNIQYF
.,once,TRBJ1-2,TRBV3-1/TRBV3-2,TGTGCCAGCAGCCACGGGGGGTCAGAGGGGGGCTGCTACACCTTC,CASSHGGSEGGCYTF
.,once,TRBJ2-3,TRBV7-7,TGTGCTAGCAGCTTAGGTCCCGGGGGGCCCAGCACAGATACGCAGTATTTT,CASSLGPGGPSTDTQYF
TRBD2,.,TRBJ2-1,TRBV30,TGTGCCTGGAGTCATTGGCGGGGGGCAGGGAATGAGCAGTTCTTC,CAWSHWRGAGNEQFF
.,.,TRBJ1-1,TRBV5-4,TGTGCCAGCAGTCCACCCCCGCCAGGGAACACTGAAGCTTTCTTT,CASSPPPPGNTEAFF
.,.,TRBJ2-7,TRBV12-3/TRBV12-4,TGTGCCAGCAGCCCCCAGGGGTACGAGCAGTACTTC,CASSPQGYEQYF
.,.,TRBJ2-7,TRBV4-3,TGCGCCAGCAGCCATAACTCACAGGGAAACTACGAGCAGTACTTC,CASSHNSQGNYEQYF
.,once,TRBJ1-1,TRBV27,TGTGCCAGCAAGGACGCGACCAGGGGTGTTGACACTGAAGCTTTCTTT,CASKDATRGVDTEAFF
TRBD1,few,TRBJ1-6,TRBV19,TGTGCCAGTACCCCTTCCAGGGGGCCTAATTCACCCCTCCACTTT,CASTPSRGPNSPLHF
.,.,TRBJ1-1,TRBV19,TGTGCCAGTAAAAAACGGGTCGACAGTGAAGCTTTCTTT,CASKKRVDSEAFF
.,.,TRBJ1-6,TRBV6-6,TGTGCCAGCAGTTCATCCAGCTCCTATAATTCACCCCTCCACTTT,CASSSSSSYNSPLHF
TRBD1,.,TRBJ2-7,TRBV11-2,TGTGCCAGCAGCCAGAGACAGGGGGCGAATGACGAGCAGTACTTC,CASSQRQGANDEQYF
.,.,TRBJ2-5,TRBV5-1,TGCGCCAGCAGCTTCCAGGTCGGGGAAGAGACCCAGTACTTC,CASSFQVGEETQYF
.,.,TRBJ1-1,TRBV7-9,TGTGCCAGCAGCTCCTCAGGGAGGGCCAACACTGAAGCTTTCTTT,CASSSSGRANTEAFF
.,.,TRBJ2-2,TRBV11-3,TGTGCCAGCAGCCCCGACTGGCTGTCGAACACCGGGGAGCTGTTTTTT,CASSPDWLSNTGELFF
TRBD2,once,TRBJ2-1,TRBV10-3,TGTGCCCCCGGGGGGGGGCAGTCCTCCCATTACAATGAGCAGTTCTTC,CAPGGGQSSHYNEQFF
.,once,TRBJ2-7,TRBV7-2,TGTGCCAGCAGCTTAGGGCAGGGCCGTGAGCAGTACTTC,CASSLGQGREQYF